The 18 T cell receptor beta chains presented below share a single source sample, sequenced in a study of T cell responses to AZD1222 COVID-19 vaccine. The table came from immunoSEQ multiplex PCR; TCRdb's copy has only in-frame clones and leaves some out. The sample holds 60,000 to 75,000 clones, 85% seen once. The sequencing used peripheral blood, collected on day 0 of AZD1222 vaccination. These receptor sequences come from an adult in good health.

The V and J genes are TRBV5-4 and TRBJ1-1; 8 nucleotides match TRBD1. Germline CDR1 SGHNT, CDR2 YYREEE (reference sequence). CDR3 length: 15 residues. Trimming cost V 6 bases and J 1 base; bases outside gene matches: 8. CDR3 loop: CASNPIDRGNTEAFF. In nucleotides, the CDR3 is TGTGCCAGCAACCCTATAGACAGGGGGAACACTGAAGCTTTCTTT.

The rearrangement uses TRBV5-6 and TRBJ2-3; 8 bases line up with TRBD2. Germline V gene data show CDR1 as SGHDT and CDR2 as YYEEEE. The CDR3 spans 15 residues. Germline trimming cut 1 base from V and 1 base from J; bases unmatched to any gene: 2. The CDR3 DNA reads as TGTGCCAGCAGCTTGACGGGGGGGCGCACAGATACGCAGTATTTT. Amino acids: CASSLTGGRTDTQYF. The full variable domain, its missing parts supplied by reference TRBV5-6 and TRBJ2-3, is DAGVTQSPTHLIKTRGQQVTLRCSPKSGHDTVSWYQQALGQGPQFIFQYYEEEERQRGNFPDRFSGHQFPNYSSELNVNALLLGDSALYLCASSLTGGRTDTQYFGPGTRLTVL.

The rearrangement joins TRBV7-8 to TRBJ1-1; TRBD1 might be the D (6 bases). The V gene lost 3 bases and the J gene lost 0 bases, with 11 bases spanning the gap. The CDR3 runs 15 residues. Germline loops: CDR1 SGHVS, CDR2 FQNEAQ. CDR3 coding DNA: TGTGCCAGCAGCTTGAAACAGGGATTGAACACTGAAGCTTTCTTT. Protein product: CASSLKQGLNTEAFF.

This chain joins TRBV3-1 (or the pseudogene TRBV3-2) and TRBJ1-5, with D tentatively TRBD1 (5 bases). The CDR3 consists of 13 residues. Per germline, CDR1 LGHDT and CDR2 YNNKEL (reference sequence). Trimming shortened V by 4 bases and J by 7 bases, and 11 bases separated the two germline ends. The CDR3: CASSPQERQPQHF. As DNA, the CDR3 is TGTGCCAGCAGCCCACAGGAGCGGCAGCCCCAGCATTTT.

The CDR3: CASSLAGHGYTF. CDR3 nucleotide sequence: TGTGCCAGCAGCCTCGCTGGACATGGCTACACCTTC. This chain connects TRBV5-5 to TRBJ1-2; D unclear. This CDR3 is built from 12 residues. CDR1 and CDR2 from the germline V gene are SGHKS and YYEKEE (reference sequence). V gave up 4 bases and J gave up 6 bases, with 10 bases separating them.

This CDR3 is CASDPYVRQGHGDGNTIYF. The CDR3 DNA reads as TGTGCCAGCGACCCCTATGTCCGACAGGGCCACGGGGATGGAAACACCATATATTTT. This sequence joins TRBV9 and TRBJ1-3; TRBD1 matches at 7 bases. Germline V CDR1 and CDR2: SGDLS, YYNGEE. After removal of 7 bases from V and 3 bases from J, the junction contained 22 bases not matched to a gene. The CDR3 consists of 19 residues.

The chain combines TRBV11-2 with TRBJ1-5, with 10 positions matching TRBD1. The CDR3 has 14 residues. In germline, CDR1 is SGHAT, CDR2 FQNNGV. V was pared by 6 bases and J by 4 bases, with 3 bases of the junction left unmatched. The CDR3 DNA follows: TGTGCCAGCAGTCGACAGGGGGCTAATCAGCCCCAGCATTTT. It is translated as CASSRQGANQPQHF.

This chain uses TRBV6-1 with TRBJ2-1, with TRBD2 identical over 12 bases. With 3 bases clipped from V and 4 bases from J, the junction kept 4 bases outside the gene matches. The germline V gene encodes CDR1 MNHNS and CDR2 SASEGT. This CDR3 contains 16 residues. CDR3 residues: CASSEGTSGYYNEQFF. The DNA of the CDR3 is TGTGCCAGCAGTGAGGGGACTAGCGGGTATTACAATGAGCAGTTCTTC.

This rearrangement joins TRBV18 to TRBJ2-7; 7 positions match TRBD1. The CDR3 is made up of 13 amino acids. Germline V gene data show CDR1 as KGHSH and CDR2 as LQKENI. The V gene end was trimmed by 3 bases and the J gene end by 7 bases; junction bases not matched to a gene: 6. The CDR3 sequence: CASSPGQASEQYF. CDR3 in DNA: TGTGCCAGCTCACCCGGACAGGCTAGTGAGCAGTACTTC.

V gene TRBV6-5 combines with J gene TRBJ1-5, with D perhaps TRBD1 (6 bases). CDR3 length equals 15 residues. Trimming cost V 6 bases and J 7 bases, with 19 bases left between them. Per germline, CDR1 MNHEY and CDR2 SVGAGI. The CDR3 nucleotides are TGTGCCAGCAGGTCCGATAACAGGGCGCGACAGCCCCAGCATTTT. It translates to CASRSDNRARQPQHF.

V usage is TRBV5-1 and J usage is TRBJ2-2, with 9 bases identical to TRBD1. CDR3 size: 19 residues. In germline, CDR1 is SGHRS, CDR2 YFSETQ. The J segment lost 5 bases and the V segment lost 4 bases, leaving 18 bases of the junction unmatched. In nucleotides, the CDR3 is TGCGCCAGCAGCCCTACTATCGGGTTTCAGACAGGGGGTACCGGGGAGCTGTTTTTT. Its translation: CASSPTIGFQTGGTGELFF.

This chain uses TRBV12-3 or TRBV12-4 with TRBJ1-2; no firm D call. The CDR3 is made up of 13 amino acids. Trimming shortened V by 3 bases and J by 3 bases, and 8 bases separated the two germline ends. The CDR3 region is CASSFSGHYGYTF. CDR3 sequence (DNA): TGTGCCAGCAGTTTCAGTGGGCACTATGGCTACACCTTC.

This clone has a single count. The rearrangement joins TRBV7-3 to TRBJ1-1; possibly TRBD1 for D (5 bases). V was shortened by 5 bases and J by 1 base, with 14 bases between the two germline ends. Germline CDR1 and CDR2: SGHTA and FQGTGA. The CDR3 runs to 15 residues. The CDR3 protein is CASSPGGPSNTEAFF. CDR3 nucleotides: TGTGCCAGCAGCCCTGGGGGACCTTCGAACACTGAAGCTTTCTTT.

V gene TRBV24-1 combines with J gene TRBJ1-5; perhaps TRBD1 as D (5 bases). The germline V gene has CDR1 KGHDR and CDR2 SFDVKD. The V gene lost 3 bases and the J gene lost 11 bases, with 13 bases spanning the gap. The CDR3 is 13 amino acids. CDR3 DNA: TGTGCCACCAGTGATCCTATGACAGTAACCCAGCATTTT. The encoded protein is CATSDPMTVTQHF.

The chain uses TRBV19 and TRBJ1-4, with D uncertain. The CDR3 extends over 17 amino acids. The germline V gene encodes CDR1 LNHDA and CDR2 SQIVND (reference sequence). V gave up 7 bases and J gave up 1 base, with 19 bases separating them. CDR3 protein: CASTPWPTGITNEKLFF. The DNA for the CDR3 is TGTGCCAGTACTCCTTGGCCCACTGGCATAACTAATGAAAAACTGTTTTTT.

The rearrangement joins TRBV19 to TRBJ1-2, with D unclear. The germline V gene encodes CDR1 LNHDA and CDR2 SQIVND (reference sequence). V lost 3 bases and J lost 4, with 18 bases in between. The length of the CDR3 is 16 residues. CDR3 residues: CASSIGGGKNSYGYTF. CDR3 nucleotides: TGTGCCAGTAGTATTGGTGGAGGAAAGAACAGCTATGGCTACACCTTC. Full variable domain (remainder filled in from reference TRBV19 and TRBJ1-2): DGGITQSPKYLFRKEGQNVTLSCEQNLNHDAMYWYRQDPGQGLRLIYYSQIVNDFQKGDIAEGYSVSREKKESFPLTVTSAQKNPTAFYLCASSIGGGKNSYGYTFGSGTRLTVV.

The chain combines TRBV5-1 with TRBJ2-7; D is perhaps TRBD1 (5 bases). V was pared by 2 bases and J by 3 bases, with 9 bases between. Germline V lookup: CDR1 SGHRS, CDR2 YFSETQ. The CDR3 spans 13 residues. The CDR3: CASSFDSFYEQYF. The CDR3 DNA is TGCGCCAGCAGCTTCGACAGCTTCTACGAGCAGTACTTC.

The table lists this clone with a few counts. This chain uses TRBV6-5 with TRBJ1-1, with a possible D match to TRBD1 (5 bases). V lost 8 bases and J 4 bases, leaving 11 bases between the germline ends. The CDR3 sequence is 12 residues long. Germline V gene sequence: CDR1 MNHEY, CDR2 SVGAGI. The CDR3 loop reads CASWGLATEAFF. CDR3 in DNA: TGTGCCAGCTGGGGGTTGGCCACTGAAGCTTTCTTT.